The 13 T cell receptor beta chains in this list originate from one sample, sequenced in a study of T-cell reconstitution after alpha-beta-depleted transplantation in children (TCRdb year 2016). To prepare the library, PCR was applied. TCRdb shows the sequencer as Illumina HiSeq 2500. TCR library preparation used molecular barcoding, with unique molecular identifiers applied to normalize quantification of the TCRbeta repertoire. TCRdb cleaned the public reads at Q25 with fastp, built clones with MiXCR and kept in-frame beta chains. Each entry is one CDR3 protein sequence, shown with its most common DNA and genes. This sample gives over 550,000 distinct CDR3 sequences in total; over 9.5% of them show up just once. The leading ten clones occupy less than 5% of the sample. Sequencing was performed on PBMCs from the stem cell graft donor, taken from the stem cell graft. All receptors come from a human donor who donated a stem cell graft to a child with acute myeloid leukemia.

This clonotype was seen only a few times. An end of the junction differs from the germline gene, which may be a read error. The chain couples TRBV20-1 to TRBJ2-1; 10 bases align to TRBD2. Germline CDR1 and CDR2: DFQATT and SNEGSKA (reference sequence). The CDR3 consists of 10 residues. Here the CDR3 reads CSASSGSEVF. As DNA, the CDR3 is TGCAGTGCTTCTAGCGGGAGTGAAGTCTTC.

This clonotype came up many times. The chain links TRBV6-5 to TRBJ2-1; 8 bases match TRBD2. The length of the CDR3 is 15 residues. The V gene's germline CDR1 is MNHEY and CDR2 SVGAGI. V trimming: 2 bases; J trimming: 8 bases; junction bases outside the gene matches: 8. The CDR3 is CASSYTGGPKDEQFF. The CDR3 region has the DNA TGTGCCAGCAGTTACACGGGAGGGCCCAAAGATGAGCAGTTCTTC.

The V and J genes are TRBV21-1 and TRBJ1-2. TRBV21-1 is designated a pseudogene. CDR3 length equals 15 residues. CDR3 sequence: CASSSPFGRHQGYTF. The CDR3, as DNA: TGTGCCAGCAGCTCCCCATTCGGACGTCATCAGGGCTACACCTTC.

This clonotype was seen only a few times. The chain links TRBV20-1 to TRBJ1-1, with 7 nucleotides matching TRBD1. The germline gives CDR1 DFQATT, CDR2 SNEGSKA (reference sequence). This CDR3 region has 11 residues. The V gene end was trimmed by 3 bases and the J gene end by 7 bases; junction bases not matched to a gene: 2. CDR3 region: CSARGQHEAFF. CDR3 nucleotide sequence: TGCAGTGCTAGGGGACAGCATGAAGCTTTCTTT.

In this sample, this clonotype turned up many times. The chain links TRBV6-2 or TRBV6-3 to TRBJ1-1, with a tentative D call TRBD1 (6 bases). Germline CDR1 and CDR2: MNHEY and SVGEGT. CDR3 length: 13 amino acids. With 6 bases removed from V and 4 bases from J, the gap between germline ends came to 12 bases. CDR3 sequence (DNA): TGTGCCAGCAGGAGACAGGTTCCCACTGAAGCTTTCTTT. Translating it yields CASRRQVPTEAFF.

This clonotype showed up many times. This chain uses TRBV28 with TRBJ2-7; D gene ambiguous. V gave up 8 bases and J gave up 3 bases, with 11 bases separating them. Per germline, CDR1 MDHEN and CDR2 SYDVKM. This CDR3 contains 12 residues. CDR3 region: CASARWGYEQYF. DNA of the CDR3: TGTGCCAGCGCTAGGTGGGGCTACGAGCAGTACTTC.

This clonotype appeared a few times. V gene TRBV5-1 combines with J gene TRBJ2-1; 8 bases are a match to TRBD2. The CDR3 has 15 amino acids. The germline gives CDR1 SGHRS, CDR2 YFSETQ. After removal of 1 base from V and 9 bases from J, the junction contained 9 bases not matched to a gene. The CDR3 nucleotides are TGCGCCAGCAGCTTGACCGGGACTAGGTCAGGTGAGCAGTTCTTC. It encodes CASSLTGTRSGEQFF.

This clonotype was seen ten or more times. The rearrangement uses TRBV12-3 or TRBV12-4 and TRBJ2-1; 13 positions agree with TRBD2. V gave up 7 bases and J gave up 8 bases; unmatched junction bases: 8. The CDR3 is 15 residues long. CDR3 loop: CASIPGLAGLYEQFF. CDR3 bases: TGTGCCAGCATCCCGGGACTAGCGGGATTATATGAGCAGTTCTTC.

The table lists this clonotype with a few counts. This chain connects TRBV20-1 to TRBJ2-2; TRBD2 aligns across 11 bases. V was pared by 5 bases and J by 4 bases, with 6 bases of the junction left unmatched. Germline values: CDR1 DFQATT, CDR2 SNEGSKA (reference sequence). The CDR3 covers 15 residues. The CDR3 bases are TGCAGTGCTCGGGTCGGACTAGCGGGCACCGGGGAGCTGTTTTTT. Translation gives CSARVGLAGTGELFF.

At least ten counts were recorded for this clonotype. V and J are TRBV20-1 and TRBJ1-2, with D uncertain. The CDR3 totals 12 residues. Germline loops: CDR1 DFQATT, CDR2 SNEGSKA (reference sequence). V gave up 3 bases and J gave up 1 base, with 6 bases separating them. The CDR3 nucleotides are TGCAGTGCTAGTGGAGATAACTATGGCTACACCTTC. Translated: CSASGDNYGYTF.

The chain is built from TRBV29-1 and TRBJ2-1; tentatively, D is TRBD2 (6 bases). Germline CDR1 is SQVTM and CDR2 is ANQGSEA. V dropped 0 bases and J dropped 8 bases, with 14 bases sitting between them. The CDR3 is 14 residues long. CDR3 sequence: CSVEDRGERDEQFF. The CDR3 DNA sequence: TGCAGCGTTGAAGATCGTGGGGAGCGGGATGAGCAGTTCTTC.

This clonotype showed up just a few times. The chain combines TRBV12-3 or TRBV12-4 with TRBJ1-4; TRBD1 matches 9 bases. The CDR3 is made up of 15 amino acids. With V trimmed by 6 bases and J by 7 bases, 9 bases remained unmatched. CDR3: CASRPTGGGGEKLFF. Written as DNA, the CDR3 is TGTGCCAGCAGACCGACAGGGGGAGGAGGTGAAAAACTGTTTTTT.

This chain uses TRBV27 with TRBJ1-5; possibly TRBD1 for D (6 bases). This CDR3 region has 17 residues. Deletions cut 5 bases from V and 2 bases from J, with 19 bases between. CDR1 is MNHEY and CDR2 is SMNVEV in the germline V gene (reference sequence). The CDR3 loop reads CASSQARGRGGNQPQHF. DNA for the CDR3: TGTGCCAGCAGTCAGGCCCGAGGGAGGGGGGGCAATCAGCCCCAGCATTTT.